The sequence of this T cell receptor beta chain was determined in a study of CD8+ T cells in alopecia areata. Study background: In an open-label trial, patients got 5 to 10 mg tofacitinib twice daily. By percentage of affected scalp area, the severity of treated patients was scored.

With respect to this clone: What it binds is unknown.

Overall study findings and caveats: Elevated clonality characterized lesional scalp relative to normal scalp, particularly in alopecia totalis/universalis.

RNA was extracted and reverse transcribed into cDNA as the sequencing template. Profiling relied on immunoSEQ multiplex PCR, and the TCRdb table lists in-frame clones only, not all of them. This table holds about 64,000 clones, about half found once. The germline V gene has CDR1 SGHAT and CDR2 FQNNGV. Trimming pared 8 bases from V and 1 base from J, leaving 20 bases between. This CDR3 region has 16 residues. The treatment denotes: oral pan-JAK inhibitor, 5-10 mg twice daily. PBMCs served as the source from which CD4+ and CD8+ T cells were sorted. The sample consisted of CD8+ T cells sorted from blood, taken at approximately week 36, from a patient treated with tofacitinib. The chain uses TRBV11-2 and TRBJ1-2, with D possibly being TRBD1 (5 bases). This clonotype was sampled from a human donor with alopecia areata. CDR3 sequence reads: CASGAGGREDNYGYTF. In DNA, the CDR3 is TGTGCCAGCGGGGCCGGCGGCAGGGAAGATAACTATGGCTACACCTTC.